A selection of T cell receptor beta chains follows, all from one sample in a study of T cells in tumors after PD-1 blockade. Clones were read by immunoSEQ multiplex PCR, and TCRdb kept only the in-frame ones, dropping some. The sample records 45,000 to 50,000 clones, 79% being singletons. Sample: PBMCs, taken before anti-PD-1 therapy. The receptors here all came from a human donor with advanced basal cell or squamous cell carcinoma (not recorded which). CDR3s include the opening cysteine and the closing phenylalanine or tryptophan. Each record gives: J gene, D gene, V gene, clone size, CDR3 DNA, CDR3 protein. The D gene is left open where the match is weak. The size of a clone is reported for some rows only, either as once, few or many, or as a class for expanded clones.

j_call: TRBJ2-2; d_call: NA; v_call: TRBV28; clone_size: NA; cdr3_nt: TGTGCCAGCAGTTTGGCTATCACCGGGGAGCTGTTTTTT; cdr3_aa: CASSLAITGELFF
j_call: TRBJ2-3; d_call: TRBD1; v_call: TRBV2; clone_size: NA; cdr3_nt: TGTGCCAGATCTCGGGACAGAGACACAGATACGCAGTATTTT; cdr3_aa: CARSRDRDTDTQYF
j_call: TRBJ2-7; d_call: NA; v_call: TRBV7-6; clone_size: few; cdr3_nt: TGTGCCAGCAGCTTAGAGGGGACGGGGGCCTACGAGCAGTACTTC; cdr3_aa: CASSLEGTGAYEQYF
j_call: TRBJ2-1; d_call: NA; v_call: TRBV4-1; clone_size: NA; cdr3_nt: TGCGCCAGCAGCCAGGCTACCCGGGACCAGAGGGGGCAGTTCTTC; cdr3_aa: CASSQATRDQRGQFF
j_call: TRBJ2-2; d_call: TRBD1; v_call: TRBV7-8; clone_size: NA; cdr3_nt: TGTGCCAGCAGGCAGGGACAGGCCCTCTCGAACACCGGGGAGCTGTTTTTT; cdr3_aa: CASRQGQALSNTGELFF
j_call: TRBJ2-2; d_call: TRBD2; v_call: TRBV4-2; clone_size: few; cdr3_nt: TGTGCCAGCAGCCGGGGCCTAGCGGGCAACACCGGGGAGCTGTTTTTT; cdr3_aa: CASSRGLAGNTGELFF
j_call: TRBJ2-1; d_call: TRBD2; v_call: TRBV4-1; clone_size: NA; cdr3_nt: TGCGCCAGCAGCCAAGATCTCCCAGCGGGAGGTTCGTTCTTC; cdr3_aa: CASSQDLPAGGSFF
j_call: TRBJ2-1; d_call: TRBD2; v_call: TRBV5-1; clone_size: NA; cdr3_nt: TGCGCCAGCAGACTAGCGGGAGGCGTCGACAATGAGCAGTTCTTC; cdr3_aa: CASRLAGGVDNEQFF
j_call: TRBJ2-7; d_call: TRBD1; v_call: TRBV20-1; clone_size: NA; cdr3_nt: TGCAGTGCTAGTGTACCTTCAGGGGGAGACTACGAGCAGTACTTC; cdr3_aa: CSASVPSGGDYEQYF
j_call: TRBJ2-1; d_call: TRBD2; v_call: TRBV4-1; clone_size: NA; cdr3_nt: TGCGCCAGCAGCCAAGGAGCCTATCAGCGGGAGGTCTCTAATGAGCAGTTCTTC; cdr3_aa: CASSQGAYQREVSNEQFF
j_call: TRBJ2-1; d_call: NA; v_call: TRBV10-2; clone_size: NA; cdr3_nt: TGCGCCAGCAGTGACTATAATGAGCAGTTCTTC; cdr3_aa: CASSDYNEQFF
j_call: TRBJ2-7; d_call: TRBD2; v_call: TRBV7-2; clone_size: NA; cdr3_nt: TGTGCCAGCAGCTTATTAGCGGGGGGGCGGGAGCAGTACTTC; cdr3_aa: CASSLLAGGREQYF
j_call: TRBJ1-2; d_call: TRBD1; v_call: TRBV25-1; clone_size: NA; cdr3_nt: TGTGCCAGCAGTGACTCGGACAGGGGGCTCTTGAACTATGGCTACACCTTC; cdr3_aa: CASSDSDRGLLNYGYTF
j_call: TRBJ2-2; d_call: NA; v_call: TRBV24-1; clone_size: NA; cdr3_nt: TGTGCCACCAGTGATTGGGCGGTGAACACCGGGGAGCTGTTTTTT; cdr3_aa: CATSDWAVNTGELFF
j_call: TRBJ1-5; d_call: NA; v_call: TRBV21-1; clone_size: once; cdr3_nt: TGTGCCAGCAGCAAAAGGGACGGACTTAGCAATCAGCCCCAGCATTTT; cdr3_aa: CASSKRDGLSNQPQHF
j_call: TRBJ2-2; d_call: NA; v_call: TRBV9; clone_size: NA; cdr3_nt: TGTGCCAGCAGCGTCTCCGGGACTCAATACACCGGGGAGCTGTTTTTT; cdr3_aa: CASSVSGTQYTGELFF
j_call: TRBJ2-3; d_call: NA; v_call: TRBV5-4; clone_size: few; cdr3_nt: TGTGCCAGCAGCCTTAGCACAGATACGCAGTATTTT; cdr3_aa: CASSLSTDTQYF
j_call: TRBJ2-2; d_call: TRBD1; v_call: TRBV5-1; clone_size: NA; cdr3_nt: TGCGCCAGCAGCTTGGGGGACAGGTGGAACACCGGGGAGCTGTTTTTT; cdr3_aa: CASSLGDRWNTGELFF
j_call: TRBJ1-3; d_call: NA; v_call: TRBV27; clone_size: NA; cdr3_nt: TGTGCCAGCAGCCGTACAACAGGTTCCTCTGGAAACACCATATATTTT; cdr3_aa: CASSRTTGSSGNTIYF
j_call: TRBJ1-5; d_call: NA; v_call: TRBV18; clone_size: NA; cdr3_nt: TGTGCCAGCTCACCCCCGAGTCAGCCCCAGCATTTT; cdr3_aa: CASSPPSQPQHF
j_call: TRBJ2-7; d_call: TRBD2; v_call: TRBV9; clone_size: medium-sized; cdr3_nt: TGTGCCAGCAGCCCCTCGCCCGGCGGGGGCGAGCAGTACTTC; cdr3_aa: CASSPSPGGGEQYF
j_call: TRBJ2-7; d_call: NA; v_call: TRBV9; clone_size: few; cdr3_nt: TGTGCCAGCAGCGTAGAATGGACAGCAGATGAGCAGTACTTC; cdr3_aa: CASSVEWTADEQYF
j_call: TRBJ2-7; d_call: NA; v_call: TRBV13; clone_size: NA; cdr3_nt: TGTGTCAGCAGCTTAGGGTTAGACTCCTACGAGCAGTACTTC; cdr3_aa: CVSSLGLDSYEQYF
j_call: TRBJ2-1; d_call: TRBD2; v_call: TRBV29-1; clone_size: once; cdr3_nt: TGCAGCGTTGACTTTCCTACCAGGGACTACTCCTACAATGAGCAGTTCTTC; cdr3_aa: CSVDFPTRDYSYNEQFF